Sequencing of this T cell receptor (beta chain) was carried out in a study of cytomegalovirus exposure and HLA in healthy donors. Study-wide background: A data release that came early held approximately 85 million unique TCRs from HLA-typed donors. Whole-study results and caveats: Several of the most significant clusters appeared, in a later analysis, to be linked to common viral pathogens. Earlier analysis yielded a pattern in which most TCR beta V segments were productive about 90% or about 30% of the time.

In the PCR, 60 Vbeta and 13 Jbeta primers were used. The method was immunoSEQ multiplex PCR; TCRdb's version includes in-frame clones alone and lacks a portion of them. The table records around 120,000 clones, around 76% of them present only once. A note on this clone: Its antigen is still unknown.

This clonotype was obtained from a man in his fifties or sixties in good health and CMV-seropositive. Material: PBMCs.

The CDR3 nucleotides are TGCGCCAGCAGCTCTTACCAGGGTTGGAACAATGAGCAGTTCTTC. Protein product: CASSSYQGWNNEQFF. The rearrangement joins TRBV5-1 to TRBJ2-1, with a tentative D call TRBD1 (5 bases). The CDR3 sequence is 15 residues long. Germline V gene lookup returns CDR1 SGHRS and CDR2 YFSETQ. Trimming left V 3 bases short and J 5 bases short, with 15 bases between.